These 3 T cell receptor beta chains came from one sample sequenced in a study of shared clonotypes between healthy human individuals. It was CD45RO-negative cells, positively selected for CCR7, that made up naive CD8 cells, with terminally differentiated effector memory CD45RA+ cells excluded. Profiling relied on immunoSEQ multiplex PCR, and the TCRdb table lists in-frame clones only, not all of them. The sample consists of about 700,000 clones, approximately 90% of them appearing once. Sequenced sample: naive CD8+ T cells sorted from blood. Source of these receptors: a man aged 30 to 45 in good health.

This chain joins TRBV27 and TRBJ2-3; D perhaps matches TRBD2 (6 bases). V dropped 3 bases and J dropped 8 bases, with 15 bases sitting between them. This CDR3 region has 14 residues. Germline CDR1 and CDR2: MNHEY and SMNVEV (reference sequence). The CDR3 DNA is TGTGCCAGCAGTTTGGGCCTAGAGGGAGGTACGCAGTATTTT. Translated: CASSLGLEGGTQYF.

This chain joins TRBV11-2 and TRBJ2-1; no clear D. V shed 1 base and J shed 10 bases, with 17 bases lying between them. The length of the CDR3 is 15 residues. Germline-derived CDR1 and CDR2 are SGHAT and FQNNGV. CDR3 coding DNA: TGTGCCAGCAGCTTAGCCGGTGCCAGGCCCTGGGAGCAGTTCTTC. Amino acids: CASSLAGARPWEQFF.

V usage is TRBV7-9 and J usage is TRBJ2-7; TRBD1 might be the D (6 bases). This CDR3 contains 15 residues. The V end lost 3 bases, the J end lost 2 bases, and 14 bases lay between the germline ends. CDR1 is SEHNR and CDR2 is FQNEAQ in the germline V gene (reference sequence). The CDR3 region is CASSFGRGFPYEQYF. CDR3 DNA sequence: TGTGCCAGCAGCTTCGGCAGGGGTTTCCCCTACGAGCAGTACTTC.